The clone carrying this T cell receptor beta chain has more than one count but fewer than ten. Its target is unknown. The PCR used 60 Vbeta and 13 Jbeta primers. The table came from immunoSEQ multiplex PCR; TCRdb's copy has only in-frame clones and leaves some out. The repertoire consists of 150,000 to 200,000 clones, with about four fifths occurring once and the leading ten covering less than 2%. Germline values: CDR1 SGDLS, CDR2 YYNGEE. Trimming removed 4 bases at V and 8 bases at J, with 21 bases between. This CDR3 region has 15 residues. This record belongs to a study of cytomegalovirus exposure and HLA in healthy donors. Study outcomes and limitations: Most CMV-associated TCR beta chains were later found to appear HLA-restricted.

This TCR derives from a woman in her 30s in good health and CMV-seronegative. This chain links TRBV9 with TRBJ1-2; D unresolved. Sequencing was done on a sample of PBMCs. CDR3: CASSQITINDGGYTF. The CDR3 DNA reads as TGTGCCAGCAGCCAAATTACAATTAACGACGGGGGCTACACCTTC.